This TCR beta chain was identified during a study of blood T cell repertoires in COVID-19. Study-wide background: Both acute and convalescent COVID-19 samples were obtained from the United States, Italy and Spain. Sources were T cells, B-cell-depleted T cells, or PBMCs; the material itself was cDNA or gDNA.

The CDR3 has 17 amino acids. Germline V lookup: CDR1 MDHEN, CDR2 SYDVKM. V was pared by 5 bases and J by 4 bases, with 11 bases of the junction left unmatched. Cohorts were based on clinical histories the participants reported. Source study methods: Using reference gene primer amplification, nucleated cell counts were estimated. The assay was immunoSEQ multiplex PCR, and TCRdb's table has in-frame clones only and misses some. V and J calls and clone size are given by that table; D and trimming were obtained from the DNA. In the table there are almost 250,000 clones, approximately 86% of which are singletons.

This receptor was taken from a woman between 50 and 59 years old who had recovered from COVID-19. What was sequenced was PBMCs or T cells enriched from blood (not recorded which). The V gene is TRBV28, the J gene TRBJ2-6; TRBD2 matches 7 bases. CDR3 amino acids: CASSPYLAVGGANVLTF. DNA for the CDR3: TGTGCCAGCAGTCCCTACCTAGCGGTAGGGGGGGCCAACGTCCTGACTTTC.